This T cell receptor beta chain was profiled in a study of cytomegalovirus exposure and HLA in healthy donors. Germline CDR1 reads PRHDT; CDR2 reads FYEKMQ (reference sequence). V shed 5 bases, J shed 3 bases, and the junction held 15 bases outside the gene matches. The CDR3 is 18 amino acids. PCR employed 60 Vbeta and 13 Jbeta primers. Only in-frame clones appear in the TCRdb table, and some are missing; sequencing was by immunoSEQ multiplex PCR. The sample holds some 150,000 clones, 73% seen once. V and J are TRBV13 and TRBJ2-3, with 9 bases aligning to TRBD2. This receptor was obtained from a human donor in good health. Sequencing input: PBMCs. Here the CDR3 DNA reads TGTGCCAGCAGCCCCCCGCCGAGTAGCGGGAGATGGACAGATACGCAGTATTTT. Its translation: CASSPPPSSGRWTDTQYF.